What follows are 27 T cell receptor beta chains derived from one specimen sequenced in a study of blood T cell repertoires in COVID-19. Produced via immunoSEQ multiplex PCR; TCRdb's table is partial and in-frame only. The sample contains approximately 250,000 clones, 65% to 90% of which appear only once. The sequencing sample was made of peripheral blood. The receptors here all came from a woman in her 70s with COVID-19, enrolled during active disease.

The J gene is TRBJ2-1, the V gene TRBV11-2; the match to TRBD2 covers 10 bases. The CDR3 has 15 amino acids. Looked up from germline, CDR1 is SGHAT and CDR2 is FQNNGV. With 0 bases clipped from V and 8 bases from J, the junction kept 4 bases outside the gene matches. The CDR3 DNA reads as TGTGCCAGCAGCTTAGAAGCGGGGGGGCAGTATGAGCAGTTCTTC. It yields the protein CASSLEAGGQYEQFF.

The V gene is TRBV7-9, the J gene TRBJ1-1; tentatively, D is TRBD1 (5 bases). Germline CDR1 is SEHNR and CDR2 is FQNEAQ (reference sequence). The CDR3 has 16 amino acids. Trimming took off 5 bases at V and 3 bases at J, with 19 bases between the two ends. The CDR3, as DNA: TGTGCCAGCAGCCACACCCCGAGCGGGGCAGACACTGAAGCTTTCTTT. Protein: CASSHTPSGADTEAFF. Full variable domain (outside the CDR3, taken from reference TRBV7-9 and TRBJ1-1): DTGVSQNPRHKITKRGQNVTFRCDPISEHNRLYWYRQTLGQGPEFLTYFQNEAQLEKSRLLSDRFSAERPKGSFSTLEIQRTEQGDSAMYLCASSHTPSGADTEAFFGQGTRLTVV.

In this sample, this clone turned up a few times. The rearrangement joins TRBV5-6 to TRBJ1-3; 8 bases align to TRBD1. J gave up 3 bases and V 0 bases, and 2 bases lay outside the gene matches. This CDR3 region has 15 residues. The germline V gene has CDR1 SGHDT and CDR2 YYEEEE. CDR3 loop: CASSLEQGVGNTIYF. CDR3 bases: TGTGCCAGCAGCTTGGAACAGGGGGTTGGAAACACCATATATTTT.

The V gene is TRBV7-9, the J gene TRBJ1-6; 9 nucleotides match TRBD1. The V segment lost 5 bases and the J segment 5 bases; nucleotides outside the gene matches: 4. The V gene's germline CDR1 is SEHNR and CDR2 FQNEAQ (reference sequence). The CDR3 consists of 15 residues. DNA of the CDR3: TGTGCCAGCAGCCCAAGACAGGGGGATAATTCACCCCTCCACTTT. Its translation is CASSPRQGDNSPLHF.

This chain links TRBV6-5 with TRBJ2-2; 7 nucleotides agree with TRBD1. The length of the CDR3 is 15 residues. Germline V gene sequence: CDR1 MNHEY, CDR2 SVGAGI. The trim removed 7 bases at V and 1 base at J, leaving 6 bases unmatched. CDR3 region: CASTPQGRNTGELFF. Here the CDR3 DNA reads TGTGCCAGCACCCCACAGGGGAGGAACACCGGGGAGCTGTTTTTT.

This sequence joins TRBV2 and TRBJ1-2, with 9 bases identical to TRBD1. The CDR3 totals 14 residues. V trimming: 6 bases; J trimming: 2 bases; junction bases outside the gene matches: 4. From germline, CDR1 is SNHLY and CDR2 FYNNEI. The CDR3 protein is CASSPQGANYGYTF. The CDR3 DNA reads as TGTGCCAGCAGCCCACAGGGGGCGAACTATGGCTACACCTTC.

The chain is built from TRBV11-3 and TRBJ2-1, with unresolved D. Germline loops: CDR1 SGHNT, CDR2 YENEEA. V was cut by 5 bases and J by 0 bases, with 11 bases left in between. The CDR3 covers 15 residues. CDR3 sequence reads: CASSLTGYSYNEQFF. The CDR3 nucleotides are TGTGCCAGCAGCCTAACTGGTTACTCCTACAATGAGCAGTTCTTC.

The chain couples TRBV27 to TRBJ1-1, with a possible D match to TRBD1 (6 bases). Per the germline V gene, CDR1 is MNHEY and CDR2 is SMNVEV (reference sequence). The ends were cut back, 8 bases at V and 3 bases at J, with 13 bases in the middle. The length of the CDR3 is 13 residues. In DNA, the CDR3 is TGTGCCAGCCAACGGGAGGGGGACACTGAAGCTTTCTTT. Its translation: CASQREGDTEAFF.

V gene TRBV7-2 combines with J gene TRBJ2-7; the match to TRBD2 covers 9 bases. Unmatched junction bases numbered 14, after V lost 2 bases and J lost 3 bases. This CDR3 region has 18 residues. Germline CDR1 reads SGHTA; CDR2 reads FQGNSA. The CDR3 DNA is TGTGCCAGCAGCTTAAATGTGATGGTTGCGGGGGGGCTCTACGAGCAGTACTTC. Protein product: CASSLNVMVAGGLYEQYF.

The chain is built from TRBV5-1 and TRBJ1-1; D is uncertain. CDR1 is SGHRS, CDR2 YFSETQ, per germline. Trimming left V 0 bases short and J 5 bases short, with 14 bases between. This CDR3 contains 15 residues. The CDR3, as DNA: TGCGCCAGCAGCTTGGCCAGAGAACCGGGGACTGAAGCTTTCTTT. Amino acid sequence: CASSLAREPGTEAFF.

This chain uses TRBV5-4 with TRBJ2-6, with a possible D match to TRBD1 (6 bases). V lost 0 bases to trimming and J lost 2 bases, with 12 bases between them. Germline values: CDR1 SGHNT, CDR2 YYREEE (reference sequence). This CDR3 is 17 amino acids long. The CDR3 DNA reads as TGTGCCAGCAGCTTGGGCCAGGGGATCCCTGGGGCCAACGTCCTGACTTTC. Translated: CASSLGQGIPGANVLTF.

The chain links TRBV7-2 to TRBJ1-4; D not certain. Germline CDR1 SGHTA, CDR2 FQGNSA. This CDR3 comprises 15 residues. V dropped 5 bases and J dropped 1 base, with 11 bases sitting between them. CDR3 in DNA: TGTGCCAGCAGCCCGCGAGGGTTAACTAATGAAAAACTGTTTTTT. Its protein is CASSPRGLTNEKLFF. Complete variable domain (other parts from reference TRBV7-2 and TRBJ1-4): GAGVSQSPSNKVTEKGKDVELRCDPISGHTALYWYRQSLGQGLEFLIYFQGNSAPDKSGLPSDRFSAERTGGSVSTLTIQRTQQEDSAVYLCASSPRGLTNEKLFFGSGTQLSVL.

DNA of the CDR3: TGTGCCAGCAGCCAAGAGGGGCAGGGGGCGCGCATCGGGGAGCTGTTTTTT. As protein: CASSQEGQGARIGELFF. This chain uses TRBV4-2 with TRBJ2-2; 8 positions match TRBD1. Trimming at V came to 0 bases and at J to 7 bases, leaving 10 bases not matched to a gene. The CDR3 runs 17 residues. The V gene's germline CDR1 is LGHNA and CDR2 YNFKEQ.

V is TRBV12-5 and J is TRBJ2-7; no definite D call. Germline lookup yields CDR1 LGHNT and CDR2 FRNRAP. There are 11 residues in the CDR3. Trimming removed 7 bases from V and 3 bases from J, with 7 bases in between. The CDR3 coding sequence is TGTGCTAGTGTATACGGCTACGAGCAGTACTTC. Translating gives CASVYGYEQYF.

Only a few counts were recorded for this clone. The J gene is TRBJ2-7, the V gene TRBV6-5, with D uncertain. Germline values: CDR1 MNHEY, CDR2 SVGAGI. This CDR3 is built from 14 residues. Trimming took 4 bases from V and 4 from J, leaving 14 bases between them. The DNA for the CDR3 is TGTGCCAGCAGTTTAGCTTTGTCCGGGTACGAGCAGTACTTC. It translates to CASSLALSGYEQYF.

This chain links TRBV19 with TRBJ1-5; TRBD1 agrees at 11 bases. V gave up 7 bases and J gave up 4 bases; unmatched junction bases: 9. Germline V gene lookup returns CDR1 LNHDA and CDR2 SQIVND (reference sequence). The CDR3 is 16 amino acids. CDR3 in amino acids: CASTRDRGRGNQPQHF. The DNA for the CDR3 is TGTGCCAGTACCAGGGACAGGGGGAGAGGGAATCAGCCCCAGCATTTT. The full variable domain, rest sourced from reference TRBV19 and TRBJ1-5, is DGGITQSPKYLFRKEGQNVTLSCEQNLNHDAMYWYRQDPGQGLRLIYYSQIVNDFQKGDIAEGYSVSREKKESFPLTVTSAQKNPTAFYLCASTRDRGRGNQPQHFGDGTRLSIL.

The CDR3 DNA sequence: TGTGCCAGCAGTGGGACAGGGGGCGGAACAGATACGCAGTATTTT. It translates to CASSGTGGGTDTQYF. The chain combines TRBV2 with TRBJ2-3; 11 bases line up with TRBD1. With V trimmed by 4 bases and J by 3 bases, 3 bases remained unmatched. This CDR3 is 15 amino acids long. Germline CDR1 and CDR2: SNHLY and FYNNEI.

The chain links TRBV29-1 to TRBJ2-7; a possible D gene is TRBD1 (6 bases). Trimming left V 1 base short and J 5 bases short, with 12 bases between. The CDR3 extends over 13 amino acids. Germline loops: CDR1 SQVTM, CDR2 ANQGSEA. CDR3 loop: CSVEGAGDHEQYF. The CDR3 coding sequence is TGCAGCGTTGAAGGCGCAGGGGACCACGAGCAGTACTTC.

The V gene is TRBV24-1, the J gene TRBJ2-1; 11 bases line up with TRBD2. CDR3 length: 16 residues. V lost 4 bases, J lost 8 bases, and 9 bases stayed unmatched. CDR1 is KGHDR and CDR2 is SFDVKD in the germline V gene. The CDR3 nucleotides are TGTGCCACCAGTGACGTAGCGGGGGGGCCCTTAGATGAGCAGTTCTTC. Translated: CATSDVAGGPLDEQFF.

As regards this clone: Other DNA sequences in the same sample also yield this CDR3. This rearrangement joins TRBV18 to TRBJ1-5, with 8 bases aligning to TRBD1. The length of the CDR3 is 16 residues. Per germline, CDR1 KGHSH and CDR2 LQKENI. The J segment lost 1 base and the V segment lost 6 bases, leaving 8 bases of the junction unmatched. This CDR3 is CASSPDRADSNQPQHF. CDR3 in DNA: TGTGCCAGCTCTCCGGACAGGGCGGACAGCAATCAGCCCCAGCATTTT.

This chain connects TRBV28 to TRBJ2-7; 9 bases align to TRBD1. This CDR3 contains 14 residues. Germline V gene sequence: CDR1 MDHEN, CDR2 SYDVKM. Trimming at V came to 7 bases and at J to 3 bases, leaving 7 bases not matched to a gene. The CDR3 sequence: CASTTGTGSYEQYF. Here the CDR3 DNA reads TGTGCCAGCACAACTGGGACAGGGAGCTACGAGCAGTACTTC.

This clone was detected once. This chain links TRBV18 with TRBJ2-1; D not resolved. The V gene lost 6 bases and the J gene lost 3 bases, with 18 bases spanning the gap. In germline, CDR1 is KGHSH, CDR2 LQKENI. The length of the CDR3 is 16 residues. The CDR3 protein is CASSRLEFPGYNEQFF. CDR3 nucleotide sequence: TGTGCCAGCTCTCGACTTGAATTTCCGGGCTACAATGAGCAGTTCTTC. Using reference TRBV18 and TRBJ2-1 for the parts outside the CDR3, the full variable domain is NAGVMQNPRHLVRRRGQEARLRCSPMKGHSHVYWYRQLPEEGLKFMVYLQKENIIDESGMPKERFSAEFPKEGPSILRIQQVVRGDSAAYFCASSRLEFPGYNEQFFGPGTRLTVL.

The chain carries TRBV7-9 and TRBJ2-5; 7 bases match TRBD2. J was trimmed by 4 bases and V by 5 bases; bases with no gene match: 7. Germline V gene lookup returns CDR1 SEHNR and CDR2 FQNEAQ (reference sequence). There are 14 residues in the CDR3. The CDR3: CASSTALAVETQYF. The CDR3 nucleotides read TGTGCCAGCAGCACAGCGCTAGCGGTAGAGACCCAGTACTTC.

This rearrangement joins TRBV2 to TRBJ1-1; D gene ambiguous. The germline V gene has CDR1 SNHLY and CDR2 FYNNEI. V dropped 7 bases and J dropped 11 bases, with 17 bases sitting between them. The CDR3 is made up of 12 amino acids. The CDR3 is CASNGQAGWAFF. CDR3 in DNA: TGTGCCAGCAACGGGCAGGCGGGATGGGCTTTCTTT.

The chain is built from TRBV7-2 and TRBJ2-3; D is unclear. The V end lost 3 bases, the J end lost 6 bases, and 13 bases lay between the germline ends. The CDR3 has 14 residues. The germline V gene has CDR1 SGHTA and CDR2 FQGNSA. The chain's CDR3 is CASSFWAEIDTQYF. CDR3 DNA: TGTGCCAGCAGCTTTTGGGCTGAGATCGATACGCAGTATTTT.

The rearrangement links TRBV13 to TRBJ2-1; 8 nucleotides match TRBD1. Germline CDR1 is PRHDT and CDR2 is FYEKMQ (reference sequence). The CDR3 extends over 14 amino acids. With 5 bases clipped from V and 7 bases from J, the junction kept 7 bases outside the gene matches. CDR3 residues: CASSIRDRTNEQFF. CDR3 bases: TGTGCCAGCAGCATAAGGGACAGGACAAATGAGCAGTTCTTC. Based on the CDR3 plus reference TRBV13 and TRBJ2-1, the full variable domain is AAGVIQSPRHLIKEKRETATLKCYPIPRHDTVYWYQQGPGQDPQFLISFYEKMQSDKGSIPDRFSAQQFSDYHSELNMSSLELGDSALYFCASSIRDRTNEQFFGPGTRLTVL.

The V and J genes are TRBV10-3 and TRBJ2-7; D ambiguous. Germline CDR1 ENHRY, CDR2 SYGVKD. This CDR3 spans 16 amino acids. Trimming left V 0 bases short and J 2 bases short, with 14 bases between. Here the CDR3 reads CAISESLAGRTYEQYF. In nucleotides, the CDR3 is TGTGCCATCAGTGAGTCGTTGGCAGGAAGGACCTACGAGCAGTACTTC.